Below, 6 T cell receptor beta chains from the same sample are listed, as sequenced in a study of T cell responses to AZD1222 COVID-19 vaccine. TCRdb's copy holds only in-frame clones and misses some; the assay was immunoSEQ multiplex PCR. This table holds roughly 120,000 clones, around 85% found once. The sequencing used peripheral blood, collected on day 0 of AZD1222 vaccination. These receptor sequences come from an adult in good health.

To note about this clone: One end of the junction does not line up with germline, which may come from a read error. This chain links TRBV3-1 (or the pseudogene TRBV3-2) with TRBJ2-7, with 9 positions matching TRBD1. The CDR3 totals 12 residues. Germline CDR1 reads LGHDT; CDR2 reads YNNKEL (reference sequence). DNA for the CDR3: TGTGCCAGCAGCCAAGGCCAGGGACAGGGCATCTTC. Its protein is CASSQGQGQGIF.

This clone has only a few counts. The chain is built from TRBV6-2 or TRBV6-3 and TRBJ1-1; 7 bases are shared with TRBD1. CDR1 is MNHEY, CDR2 SVGEGT, per germline. The CDR3 contains 13 residues. J gave up 1 base and V 5 bases, and 1 base lay outside the gene matches. The CDR3 here is CASSDRENTEAFF. The CDR3 DNA follows: TGTGCCAGCAGTGACAGGGAGAACACTGAAGCTTTCTTT.

The chain has TRBV5-4 and TRBJ1-2; no clear D. V was cut by 0 bases and J by 10 bases, with 16 bases left in between. The CDR3 loop spans 14 amino acids. In germline, CDR1 is SGHNT, CDR2 YYREEE (reference sequence). The CDR3 protein is CASSLDAYSVTYTF. The CDR3 region has the DNA TGTGCCAGCAGCTTGGACGCCTACTCAGTTACCTACACCTTC.

The chain employs TRBV19 and TRBJ1-2; D call uncertain. Germline lookup yields CDR1 LNHDA and CDR2 SQIVND (reference sequence). V lost 7 bases and J lost 0, with 9 bases in between. The CDR3 sequence is 13 residues long. In DNA, the CDR3 is TGTGCCAGTATGGCAGGTCCTAACTATGGCTACACCTTC. This translates into CASMAGPNYGYTF.

The rearrangement uses TRBV11-3 and TRBJ2-4; D tentatively reads TRBD1 or TRBD2 (5 bases each). Trimming stripped 5 bases from V and 6 bases from J, with 14 bases between. CDR1 SGHNT and CDR2 YENEEA come from the germline V gene. The CDR3 is 14 amino acids. CDR3 DNA: TGTGCCAGCAGCCGAACCGGGACGTTAAACATTCAGTACTTC. This translates into CASSRTGTLNIQYF.

For the CDR3, the DNA is TGTGCCAGCAGCCGCGGACGGTCCTACGAGCAGTACTTC. It translates to CASSRGRSYEQYF. The gene calls are TRBV12-3 or TRBV12-4 and TRBJ2-7, with no clear D. V lost 6 bases to trimming and J lost 1 base, with 10 bases between them. This CDR3 has 13 residues.